This paragraph reports one T cell receptor beta chain. Antigen specificity is unknown. Presence of unique molecular identifiers characterized the TCR beta cDNA libraries. Around 500,000 cDNA molecules came from 1 to 10 million T cells. TCRdb ran MiXCR on the PCR reads and lists one entry per CDR3 protein. The table has about 540,000 distinct CDR3 sequences, around 36% seen once; the top ten hold about 5.6%. The data belong to a study of post-analysis software for immune sequencing data. Study information: Included courses were relapsing-remitting and secondary progressive multiple sclerosis; progressive-relapsing multiple sclerosis was also included. Study findings and constraints: Normalized Chao1 diversity in multiple sclerosis patients fell significantly below that of controls. Higher frequency in patients than in controls was seen for five TRBV segments, with TRBV5-6, TRBV5-1 and TRBV20-1 among them. Under F measure analysis, samples from one preparation batch co-clustered strongly.

The V end was cut by 4 bases, the J end by 6 bases, with 16 bases between. The CDR3 is 16 amino acids. This rearrangement joins TRBV12-3 or TRBV12-4 to TRBJ1-6; D may be TRBD1 (5 bases). The sequencing input was blood. The receptor was derived from a girl aged 2-17 years with multiple sclerosis. For the CDR3, the DNA is TGTGCCAGCAGTTCCTTCTTGGGGGGAAGTAATTCACCCCTCCACTTT. Amino acids: CASSSFLGGSNSPLHF.